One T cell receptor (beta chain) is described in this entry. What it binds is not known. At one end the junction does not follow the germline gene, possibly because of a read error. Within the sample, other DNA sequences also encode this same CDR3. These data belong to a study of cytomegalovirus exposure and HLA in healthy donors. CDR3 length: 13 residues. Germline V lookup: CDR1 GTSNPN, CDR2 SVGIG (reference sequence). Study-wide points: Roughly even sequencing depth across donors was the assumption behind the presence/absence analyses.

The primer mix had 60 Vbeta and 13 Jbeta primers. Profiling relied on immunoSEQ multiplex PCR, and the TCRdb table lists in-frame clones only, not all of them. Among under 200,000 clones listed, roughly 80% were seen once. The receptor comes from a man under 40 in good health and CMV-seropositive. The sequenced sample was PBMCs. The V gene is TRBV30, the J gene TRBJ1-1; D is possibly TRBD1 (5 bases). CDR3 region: CAWGQVMNTEAFF. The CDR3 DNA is TGTGCCTGGGGACAAGTCATGAACACTGAGGCTTTCTTT.